This T cell receptor beta chain was retrieved from a study of cytomegalovirus exposure and HLA in healthy donors. Study-level points and caveats: Several of the most significant clusters were apparently associated with common viral pathogens in a later analysis.

The count of this clone is one. Its target is unknown. PCR employed 60 Vbeta and 13 Jbeta primers. Measured with immunoSEQ multiplex PCR; TCRdb has only the in-frame clones, and not every one. Found here are approximately 220,000 clones, more than 60% of them singletons; the top ten hold 1.5% to 2%. The CDR3 is 13 amino acids. Germline CDR1 is GTSNPN and CDR2 is SVGIG (reference sequence). V lost 0 bases and J lost 4, with 10 bases in between. The rearrangement links TRBV30 to TRBJ2-7, with D perhaps matching TRBD2 (5 bases). The sequenced sample consisted of PBMCs. This sequence was found in a woman aged 25 to 39 in good health and CMV-seronegative. The CDR3 nucleotides are TGTGCCTGGAGTGTACTAGAGGGATACGAGCAGTACTTC. Protein sequence: CAWSVLEGYEQYF.